This note documents a single TCR beta chain sequence. Its matching antigen is unknown. The sample belongs to a study of shared clonotypes between healthy human individuals. In the study overall: Per donor, three plates held CD4 naive cells, three held CD4 memory, two held CD8 naive and one held CD8 memory.

Naive CD8 populations comprised CD45RO-negative cells positively selected for CCR7, excluding terminally differentiated effector memory CD45RA+ cells. Germline CDR1 and CDR2: SEHNR and FQNEAQ (reference sequence). The CDR3 totals 15 residues. V was cut by 4 bases and J by 4 bases, with 11 bases left in between. Original processing notes: Sequence data from immunoSEQ were junction-only and lacked quality scores; consequently, filtering differed. The repertoire was sequenced with immunoSEQ multiplex PCR; TCRdb's copy has only in-frame clones and lacks some. That table is the source of V, J and clone size, and D and trimming were worked out from the DNA. The sample holds 800,000 to 950,000 clones; about 96% are singletons and the top ten take approximately 0.2%. Broader study findings: Generally, naive subsets came out with larger estimated richness than memory subsets.

This TCR was sampled from a man younger than 45 in good health. Input material: naive CD8+ T cells sorted from blood. The chain uses TRBV7-9 and TRBJ2-6, with D possibly matching TRBD1 (6 bases). The DNA for the CDR3 is TGTGCCAGCAGCTGGACAGATTACGGGGCCAACGTCCTGACTTTC. Protein: CASSWTDYGANVLTF.